The 29 T cell receptor beta chains below were found in one sample sequenced in a study of molecular identifiers for immune sequencing clone quantification. TCRdb passed the PCR reads through MiXCR, listing each CDR3 protein once. Of about 500,000 distinct CDR3 sequences listed, around 23% are singletons. The material sequenced was naive CD8+ T cells from blood, with Jurkat cell RNA spiked in. Described subset: FACS-sorted CD8+CD4-CCR7+CD45RA+ naive T cells. The origin of the receptors is a human donor in good health. Some libraries in this study had Jurkat cell RNA spiked in.

This clonotype was seen repeatedly, ten times or more. The rearrangement joins TRBV9 to TRBJ2-6, with D possibly being TRBD2 (7 bases). The CDR3 covers 15 residues. Germline loops: CDR1 SGDLS, CDR2 YYNGEE. The V end lost 4 bases, the J end lost 3 bases, and 11 bases lay between the germline ends. The CDR3 is CASSNGGLGANVLTF. DNA of the CDR3: TGTGCCAGCAGCAACGGGGGGCTTGGGGCCAACGTCCTGACTTTC.

This chain links TRBV7-6 with TRBJ2-2, with TRBD1 identical over 8 bases. Per germline, CDR1 SGHVS and CDR2 FNYEAQ. V lost 6 bases, J lost 5 bases, and 8 bases stayed unmatched. CDR3 length: 15 amino acids. CDR3 sequence: CASSWDRRRTGELFF. The CDR3 coding sequence is TGTGCCAGCAGTTGGGACAGGCGAAGGACCGGGGAGCTGTTTTTT.

The V gene is TRBV11-3, the J gene TRBJ2-5; D ambiguous. V gave up 2 bases and J gave up 2 bases, with 9 bases separating them. The CDR3 has 14 amino acids. Germline V gene lookup returns CDR1 SGHNT and CDR2 YENEEA. The CDR3, as DNA: TGTGCCAGCAGCTTAAACCTAGATCAAGAGACCCAGTACTTC. Translating gives CASSLNLDQETQYF. Full variable domain (outside the CDR3, taken from reference TRBV11-3 and TRBJ2-5): EAGVVQSPRYKIIEKKQPVAFWCNPISGHNTLYWYLQNLGQGPELLIRYENEEAVDDSQLPKDRFSAERLKGVDSTLKIQPAELGDSAVYLCASSLNLDQETQYFGPGTRLLVL.

This clonotype has a handful of counts. The chain links TRBV4-3 to TRBJ1-2; the D is unclear. This CDR3 contains 16 residues. The germline V and J ends were trimmed by 0 bases and 0 bases, with 11 bases remaining between them. Germline CDR1 reads LGHNA; CDR2 reads YSLEER. The CDR3 DNA reads TGCGCCAGCAGCCAAGATATAACAGTTTCTAACTATGGCTACACCTTC. Its translation: CASSQDITVSNYGYTF.

The rearrangement links TRBV25-1 to TRBJ2-1; D is uncertain. Germline V gene sequence: CDR1 MGHDK, CDR2 SYGVNS. V was pared by 1 base and J by 5 bases, with 12 bases between. The CDR3 has 15 residues. CDR3 loop: CASSELSTTDNEQFF. The CDR3 DNA reads TGTGCCAGCAGTGAATTGAGTACGACGGACAATGAGCAGTTCTTC.

Details on this clonotype: A much larger clone differs by one base, so this may be a read error. This chain connects TRBV18 to TRBJ2-3, with a possible D match to TRBD2 (5 bases). The length of the CDR3 is 16 residues. Germline lookup yields CDR1 KGHSH and CDR2 LQKENI. In DNA, the CDR3 is TGTGCCAGCTCAGGCGGGCGGGCTGCCCTCACAAATACGCAGTATTTT. It translates to CASSGGRAALTNTQYF.

This clonotype was found many times. CDR3 loop: CASSLSQGNTEAFF. The CDR3 DNA follows: TGTGCCAGCAGTTTAAGTCAAGGGAACACTGAAGCTTTCTTT. The genes are TRBV28 and TRBJ1-1; D is undetermined. CDR3 length: 14 residues. V lost 2 bases and J lost 1, with 8 bases in between. Germline V gives CDR1 MDHEN, CDR2 SYDVKM. The entire variable domain, with the rest obtained from reference TRBV28 and TRBJ1-1, is as follows: DVKVTQSSRYLVKRTGEKVFLECVQDMDHENMFWYRQDPGLGLRLIYFSYDVKMKEKGDIPEGYSVSREKKERFSLILESASTNQTSMYLCASSLSQGNTEAFFGQGTRLTVV.

The rearrangement joins TRBV21-1 to TRBJ2-3; TRBD1, the D gene given by the table, was not confirmed from the DNA. TRBV21-1 is deemed a pseudogene. CDR3 size: 16 residues. The CDR3: CASSKEGALITGTQYF. In DNA, the CDR3 is TGTGCCAGCAGCAAAGAGGGGGCCCTTATCACAGGTACGCAGTATTTT.

Points on this clonotype: At one end, the junction sequence differs from germline, possibly due to a read error. The chain has TRBV27 and TRBJ2-7, with a weak D call TRBD2 (5 bases). In germline, CDR1 is MNHEY, CDR2 SMNVEV (reference sequence). The CDR3 loop spans 13 amino acids. CDR3: CAGSATGDYEQYF. The DNA for the CDR3 is TGTGCCGGCAGTGCCACCGGGGACTACGAGCAGTACTTC.

In this sample, this clonotype turned up a few times. J is TRBJ1-1 and V is TRBV5-1, with D perhaps matching TRBD1 (6 bases). The V gene's germline CDR1 is SGHRS and CDR2 YFSETQ. This CDR3 region has 14 residues. Trimming pared 3 bases from V and 1 base from J, leaving 10 bases between. For the CDR3, the DNA is TGCGCCAGCAGCTGGTGGACAGAGAACACTGAAGCTTTCTTT. It encodes CASSWWTENTEAFF.

Many counts were recorded for this clonotype. The V call is TRBV7-8, the J call TRBJ2-3; 13 bases match TRBD2. V lost 5 bases and J lost 0; bases outside the gene matches: 5. The germline V gene encodes CDR1 SGHVS and CDR2 FQNEAQ. CDR3 length: 17 residues. CDR3: CASSERTSGGSTDTQYF. CDR3 in DNA: TGTGCCAGCAGCGAGCGGACTAGCGGGGGTAGCACAGATACGCAGTATTTT.

The table lists this clonotype with a few counts. The chain links TRBV28 to TRBJ2-7; D uncertain. In germline, CDR1 is MDHEN, CDR2 SYDVKM. The CDR3 length is 13 residues. V gave up 6 bases and J gave up 6 bases, with 15 bases separating them. The CDR3 spells CASSPGRTCEQYF. The CDR3 DNA is TGTGCCAGCAGCCCGGGCCGCACCTGCGAGCAGTACTTC.

This clonotype has at least ten counts. This chain connects TRBV7-2 to TRBJ2-1, with unresolved D. V lost 2 bases to trimming and J lost 4 bases, with 6 bases between them. Germline CDR1 SGHTA, CDR2 FQGNSA. The CDR3 contains 13 residues. The CDR3 nucleotides are TGTGCCAGCAGCTTATCCGCATACAATGAGCAGTTCTTC. It translates to CASSLSAYNEQFF.

The chain employs TRBV10-3 and TRBJ1-5, with D possibly matching TRBD1 (5 bases). CDR1 and CDR2 from the germline V gene are ENHRY and SYGVKD. The CDR3 sequence is 16 residues long. V lost 2 bases and J 5 bases, leaving 16 bases between the germline ends. The CDR3 is CAISEPNGGPDQPQHF. As DNA, the CDR3 is TGTGCCATCAGTGAGCCCAATGGGGGACCCGATCAGCCCCAGCATTTT.

This clonotype was seen ten or more times. The CDR3 DNA reads as TGCGCCAGCAGCCAAGATAGATACCCAGCAAATTCACCCCTCCACTTT. Its translation: CASSQDRYPANSPLHF. The chain couples TRBV4-3 to TRBJ1-6; D unresolved. This CDR3 comprises 16 residues. The germline CDR1 and CDR2 sequences are LGHNA and YSLEER. Trimming shortened V by 0 bases and J by 7 bases, and 13 bases separated the two germline ends.

This CDR3 is CASSLWTSGAYNEQFF. The CDR3 DNA follows: TGTGCCAGCAGTTTGTGGACTAGCGGGGCCTACAATGAGCAGTTCTTC. The gene calls are TRBV6-5 and TRBJ2-1; TRBD2 agrees at 12 bases. From germline, CDR1 is MNHEY and CDR2 SVGAGI. The length of the CDR3 is 16 residues. The ends lost 4 bases at V and 2 bases at J; junction bases unmatched: 3.

This clonotype was observed a few times. The J gene is TRBJ2-7, the V gene TRBV5-6, with D hard to call. This CDR3 is built from 13 residues. Trimming removed 4 bases at V and 4 bases at J, with 12 bases between. Germline assignment: CDR1 SGHDT and CDR2 YYEEEE. The CDR3 sequence is CASSPKDGYEQYF. Written as DNA, the CDR3 is TGTGCCAGCAGCCCCAAGGACGGTTACGAGCAGTACTTC.

This clonotype came up many times. The chain links TRBV9 to TRBJ2-3; D gene ambiguous. V was shortened by 0 bases and J by 0 bases, with 5 bases between the two germline ends. The CDR3 has 14 residues. Germline V gives CDR1 SGDLS, CDR2 YYNGEE. This CDR3 is CASSVDGSTDTQYF. The DNA for the CDR3 is TGTGCCAGCAGCGTAGATGGTAGCACAGATACGCAGTATTTT.

The rearrangement joins TRBV7-9 to TRBJ2-4; D unclear. This CDR3 has 13 residues. Germline V gene data show CDR1 as SEHNR and CDR2 as FQNEAQ (reference sequence). With 5 bases removed from V and 6 bases from J, the gap between germline ends came to 11 bases. CDR3 bases: TGTGCCAGCAGCCCCCCCCGTGGAAACATTCAGTACTTC. Amino acids: CASSPPRGNIQYF.

This clonotype was seen repeatedly, ten times or more. The rearrangement uses TRBV5-6 and TRBJ1-5; the D gene is possibly TRBD1 (6 bases). V gave up 3 bases and J gave up 6 bases, with 13 bases separating them. Germline loops: CDR1 SGHDT, CDR2 YYEEEE. The length of the CDR3 is 14 residues. For the CDR3, the DNA is TGTGCCAGCAGCTCCTACAGGGACGGTCAGCCCCAGCATTTT. Amino acid sequence: CASSSYRDGQPQHF. Using reference TRBV5-6 and TRBJ1-5 for the parts outside the CDR3, the full variable domain is DAGVTQSPTHLIKTRGQQVTLRCSPKSGHDTVSWYQQALGQGPQFIFQYYEEEERQRGNFPDRFSGHQFPNYSSELNVNALLLGDSALYLCASSSYRDGQPQHFGDGTRLSIL.

Concerning this clonotype: A much bigger clone sits one base away, suggesting this may be a read error. The chain recombines TRBV30 with TRBJ2-5; D call uncertain. In germline, CDR1 is GTSNPN, CDR2 SVGIG (reference sequence). The CDR3 runs 13 residues. For the CDR3, the DNA is TGTGCCTGGAGTGTTCTTTCTCAAGGGACCCAGTACTTC. Its translation is CAWSVLSQGTQYF. The full variable domain, with the rest looked up from reference TRBV30 and TRBJ2-5, is SQTIHQWPATLVQPVGSPLSLECTVEGTSNPNLYWYRQAAGRGLQLLFYSVGIGQISSEVPQNLSASRPQDRQFILSSKKLLLSDSGFYLCAWSVLSQGTQYFGPGTRLLVL.

The CDR3 is CASSLLDGGGVGYNEQFF. The CDR3 DNA reads TGTGCCAGCAGCTTACTTGACGGAGGCGGGGTGGGCTACAATGAGCAGTTCTTC. V usage is TRBV7-3 and J usage is TRBJ2-1, with D possibly TRBD2 on 6 matching bases. This CDR3 has 18 amino acids. Trimming left V 2 bases short and J 3 bases short, with 20 bases between. CDR1 is SGHTA and CDR2 is FQGTGA in the germline V gene.

The genes are TRBV3-1 and TRBJ2-6; perhaps TRBD1 as D (6 bases). Trimming shortened V by 0 bases and J by 2 bases, and 14 bases separated the two germline ends. Germline V gene sequence: CDR1 LGHDT, CDR2 YNNKEL (reference sequence). The CDR3 is made up of 18 amino acids. The CDR3 here is CASSQERGSRAGANVLTF. In DNA, the CDR3 is TGTGCCAGCAGCCAAGAAAGGGGGAGCAGGGCTGGGGCCAACGTCCTGACTTTC.

J is TRBJ2-3 and V is TRBV29-1; D might be TRBD1 (6 bases). From germline, CDR1 is SQVTM and CDR2 ANQGSEA. The V end lost 6 bases, the J end lost 4 bases, and 14 bases lay between the germline ends. There are 13 residues in the CDR3. In DNA form, the CDR3 reads TGCAGCGTCCAGTTGACAGGTCCAGATACGCAGTATTTT. Its translation: CSVQLTGPDTQYF.

The genes are TRBV12-3 or TRBV12-4 and TRBJ2-2; D unresolved. This CDR3 comprises 15 residues. Trimming left V 1 base short and J 3 bases short, with 9 bases between. The DNA of the CDR3 is TGTGCCAGCAGTTTAGGATTACTCGACACCGGGGAGCTGTTTTTT. Its translation is CASSLGLLDTGELFF.

As regards this clonotype: A much larger clone lies one base from this, so it may be a read error. The conserved phenylalanine or tryptophan is not found at the CDR3 terminus, so this likely reflects a read error. This chain connects TRBV30 to TRBJ2-3; D perhaps matches TRBD1 (6 bases). The V and J ends lost 3 bases and 0 bases respectively, with 7 bases between them. Germline V CDR1 and CDR2: GTSNPN, SVGIG (reference sequence). This CDR3 is built from 13 residues. DNA for the CDR3: TGTGCCTGGAGGGACAGAAGCACAGATACGCAGTATTCT. This translates into CAWRDRSTDTQYS.

This chain uses TRBV9 with TRBJ1-1; a weak D match, TRBD1 (6 bases). This CDR3 region has 16 residues. Trimming stripped 0 bases from V and 5 bases from J, with 17 bases between. CDR1 and CDR2 (germline): SGDLS, YYNGEE. The CDR3 region has the DNA TGTGCCAGCAGCGTAGGTGCAGGGGCCCTCAATACTGAAGCTTTCTTT. Its translation: CASSVGAGALNTEAFF.

This clonotype turned up a few times. The V and J genes are TRBV5-4 and TRBJ2-7, with D possibly TRBD1 on 6 matching bases. CDR3 length: 14 amino acids. CDR1 and CDR2 from the germline V gene are SGHNT and YYREEE (reference sequence). Trimming removed 4 bases at V and 2 bases at J, with 13 bases between. Here the CDR3 reads CASSSRGRPYEQYF. The CDR3 DNA follows: TGTGCCAGCAGCAGCAGGGGCAGACCCTACGAGCAGTACTTC.

CDR3 nucleotide sequence: TGTGCCAGTAGTATAGGGGCGAATGAGCAGTTCTTC. Translated, it gives CASSIGANEQFF. The V and J genes are TRBV19 and TRBJ2-1; D is unresolved. The CDR3 runs 12 residues. Germline-derived CDR1 and CDR2 are LNHDA and SQIVND (reference sequence). V lost 1 base and J 7 bases, leaving 5 bases between the germline ends. The variable domain in full, completed from reference TRBV19 and TRBJ2-1, reads DGGITQSPKYLFRKEGQNVTLSCEQNLNHDAMYWYRQDPGQGLRLIYYSQIVNDFQKGDIAEGYSVSREKKESFPLTVTSAQKNPTAFYLCASSIGANEQFFGPGTRLTVL.